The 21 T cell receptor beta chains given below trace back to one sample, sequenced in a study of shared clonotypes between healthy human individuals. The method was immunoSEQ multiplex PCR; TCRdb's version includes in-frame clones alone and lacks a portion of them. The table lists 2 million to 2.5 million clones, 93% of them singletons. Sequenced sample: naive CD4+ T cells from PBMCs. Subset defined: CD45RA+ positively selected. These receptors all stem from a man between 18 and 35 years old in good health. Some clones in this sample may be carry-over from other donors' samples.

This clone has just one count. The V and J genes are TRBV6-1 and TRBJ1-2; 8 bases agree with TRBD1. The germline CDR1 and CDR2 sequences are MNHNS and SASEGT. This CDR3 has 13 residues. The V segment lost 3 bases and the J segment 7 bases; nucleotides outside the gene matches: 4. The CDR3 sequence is CASSDRGLGGYTF. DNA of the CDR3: TGTGCCAGCAGTGACAGGGGGCTGGGTGGCTACACCTTC.

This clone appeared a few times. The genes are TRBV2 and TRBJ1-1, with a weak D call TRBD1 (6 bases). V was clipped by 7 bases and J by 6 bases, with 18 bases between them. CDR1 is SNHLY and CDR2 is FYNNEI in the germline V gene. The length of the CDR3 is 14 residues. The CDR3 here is CASIPQGFGSEAFF. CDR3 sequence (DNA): TGTGCCAGCATCCCACAGGGATTTGGGTCTGAAGCTTTCTTT.

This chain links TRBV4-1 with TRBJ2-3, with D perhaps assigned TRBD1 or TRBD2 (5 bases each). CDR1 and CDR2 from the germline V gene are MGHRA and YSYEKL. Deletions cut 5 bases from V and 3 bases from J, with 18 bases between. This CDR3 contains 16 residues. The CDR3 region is CASSGRRDDGTDTQYF. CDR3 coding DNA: TGCGCCAGCAGCGGGAGAAGGGACGACGGGACAGATACGCAGTATTTT.

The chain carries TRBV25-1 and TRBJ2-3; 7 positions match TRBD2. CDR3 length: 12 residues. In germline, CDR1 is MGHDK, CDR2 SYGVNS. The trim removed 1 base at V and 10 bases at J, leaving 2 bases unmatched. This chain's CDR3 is CASSESRGAQYF. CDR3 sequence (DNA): TGTGCCAGCAGTGAATCCCGGGGGGCGCAGTATTTT.

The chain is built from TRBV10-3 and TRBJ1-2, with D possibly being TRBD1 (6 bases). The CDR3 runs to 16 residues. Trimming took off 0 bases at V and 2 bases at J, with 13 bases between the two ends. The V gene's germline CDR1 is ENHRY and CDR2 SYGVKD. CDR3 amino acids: CAISESLTGQNYGYTF. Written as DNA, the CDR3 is TGTGCCATCAGTGAGTCGTTGACAGGCCAGAACTATGGCTACACCTTC.

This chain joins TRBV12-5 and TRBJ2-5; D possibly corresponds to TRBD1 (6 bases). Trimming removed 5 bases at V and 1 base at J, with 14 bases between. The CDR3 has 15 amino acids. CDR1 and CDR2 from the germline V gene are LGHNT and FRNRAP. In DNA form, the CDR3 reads TGTGCTAGTGGTCACTTACAGGGATTCCAAGAGACCCAGTACTTC. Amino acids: CASGHLQGFQETQYF.

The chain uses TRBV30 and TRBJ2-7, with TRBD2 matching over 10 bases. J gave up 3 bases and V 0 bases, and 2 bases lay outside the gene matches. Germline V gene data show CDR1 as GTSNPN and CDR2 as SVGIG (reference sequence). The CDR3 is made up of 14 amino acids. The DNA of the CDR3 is TGTGCCTGGAGTGTAACTAGCGGGAACTACGAGCAGTACTTC. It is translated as CAWSVTSGNYEQYF.

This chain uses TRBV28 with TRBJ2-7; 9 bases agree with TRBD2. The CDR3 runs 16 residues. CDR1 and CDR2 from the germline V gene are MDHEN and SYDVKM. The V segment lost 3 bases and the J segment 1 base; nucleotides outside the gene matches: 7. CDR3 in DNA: TGTGCCAGCAGTTTGGGGGTAGCGGGAGATTCCTACGAGCAGTACTTC. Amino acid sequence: CASSLGVAGDSYEQYF.

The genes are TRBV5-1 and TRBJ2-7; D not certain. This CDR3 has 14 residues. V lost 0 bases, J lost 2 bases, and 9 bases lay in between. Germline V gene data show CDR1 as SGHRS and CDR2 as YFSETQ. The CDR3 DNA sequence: TGCGCCAGCAGCTTGGAGCGATCCGCCTACGAGCAGTACTTC. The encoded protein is CASSLERSAYEQYF.

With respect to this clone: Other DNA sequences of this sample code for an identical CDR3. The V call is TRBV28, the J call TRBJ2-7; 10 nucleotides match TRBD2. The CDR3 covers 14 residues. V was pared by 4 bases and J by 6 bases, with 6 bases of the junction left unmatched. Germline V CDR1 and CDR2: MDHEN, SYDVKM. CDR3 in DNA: TGTGCCAGCAGTTCTAGCGGGAGAGGACTCGAGCAGTACTTC. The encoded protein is CASSSSGRGLEQYF.

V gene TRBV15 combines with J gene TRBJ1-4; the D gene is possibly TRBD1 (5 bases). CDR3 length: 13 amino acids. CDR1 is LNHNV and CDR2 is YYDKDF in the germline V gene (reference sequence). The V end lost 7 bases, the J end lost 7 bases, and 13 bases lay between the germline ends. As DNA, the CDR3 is TGTGCCACCATGTCACGGGGACGTGAAAAACTGTTTTTT. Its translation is CATMSRGREKLFF.

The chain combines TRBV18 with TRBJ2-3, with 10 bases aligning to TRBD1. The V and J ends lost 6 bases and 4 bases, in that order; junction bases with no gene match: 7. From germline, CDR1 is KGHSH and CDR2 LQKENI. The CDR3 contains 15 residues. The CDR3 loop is CASSPTGGAADTQYF. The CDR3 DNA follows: TGTGCCAGCTCGCCGACAGGGGGCGCCGCAGATACGCAGTATTTT.

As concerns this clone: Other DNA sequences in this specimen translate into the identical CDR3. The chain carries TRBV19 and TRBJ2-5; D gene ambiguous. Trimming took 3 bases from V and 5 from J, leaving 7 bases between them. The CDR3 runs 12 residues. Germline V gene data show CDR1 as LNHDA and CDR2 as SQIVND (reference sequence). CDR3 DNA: TGTGCCAGTAGTATTGAAGGGGAGACCCAGTACTTC. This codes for CASSIEGETQYF.

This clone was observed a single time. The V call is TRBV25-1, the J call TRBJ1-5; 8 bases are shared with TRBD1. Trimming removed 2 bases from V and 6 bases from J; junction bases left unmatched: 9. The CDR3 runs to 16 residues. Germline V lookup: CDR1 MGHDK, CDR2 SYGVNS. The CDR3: CASSEGGRGHRQPQHF. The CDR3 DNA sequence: TGTGCCAGCAGTGAAGGCGGCAGGGGGCATCGTCAGCCCCAGCATTTT.

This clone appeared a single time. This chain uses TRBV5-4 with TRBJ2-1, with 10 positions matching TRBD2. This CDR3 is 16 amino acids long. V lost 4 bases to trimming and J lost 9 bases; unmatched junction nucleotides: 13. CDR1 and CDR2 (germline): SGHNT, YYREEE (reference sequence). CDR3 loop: CASSPRTSGQGGEQFF. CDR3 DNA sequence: TGTGCCAGCAGCCCGCGGACTAGCGGCCAGGGGGGTGAGCAGTTCTTC.

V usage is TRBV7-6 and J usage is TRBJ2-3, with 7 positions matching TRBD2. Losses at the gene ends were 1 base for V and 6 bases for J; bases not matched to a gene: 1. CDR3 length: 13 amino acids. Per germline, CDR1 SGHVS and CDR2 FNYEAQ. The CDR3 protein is CASSLVGGDTQYF. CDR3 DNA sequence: TGTGCCAGCAGCTTAGTGGGAGGGGATACGCAGTATTTT.

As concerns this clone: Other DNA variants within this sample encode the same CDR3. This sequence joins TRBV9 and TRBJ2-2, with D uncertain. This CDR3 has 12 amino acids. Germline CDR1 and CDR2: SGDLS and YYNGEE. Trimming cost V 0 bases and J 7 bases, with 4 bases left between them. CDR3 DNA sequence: TGTGCCAGCAGCGTAGAGATCGGGGAGCTGTTTTTT. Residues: CASSVEIGELFF.

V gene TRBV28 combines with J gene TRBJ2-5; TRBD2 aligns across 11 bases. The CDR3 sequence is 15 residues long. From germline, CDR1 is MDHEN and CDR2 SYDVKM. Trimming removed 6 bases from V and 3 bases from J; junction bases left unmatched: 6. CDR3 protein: CASRLAGEREETQYF. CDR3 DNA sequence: TGTGCCAGCAGACTAGCGGGAGAGCGTGAAGAGACCCAGTACTTC.

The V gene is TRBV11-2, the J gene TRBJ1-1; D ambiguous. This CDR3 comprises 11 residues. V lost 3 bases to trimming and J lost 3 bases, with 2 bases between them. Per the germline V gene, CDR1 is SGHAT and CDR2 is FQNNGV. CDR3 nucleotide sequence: TGTGCCAGCAGCTTCCACACTGAAGCTTTCTTT. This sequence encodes CASSFHTEAFF.

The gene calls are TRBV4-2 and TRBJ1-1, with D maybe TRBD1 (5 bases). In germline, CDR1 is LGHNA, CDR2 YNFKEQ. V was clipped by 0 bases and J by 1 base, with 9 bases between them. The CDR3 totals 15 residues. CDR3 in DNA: TGTGCCAGCAGCCAAGAGCCAGGGAAGAACACTGAAGCTTTCTTT. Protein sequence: CASSQEPGKNTEAFF.

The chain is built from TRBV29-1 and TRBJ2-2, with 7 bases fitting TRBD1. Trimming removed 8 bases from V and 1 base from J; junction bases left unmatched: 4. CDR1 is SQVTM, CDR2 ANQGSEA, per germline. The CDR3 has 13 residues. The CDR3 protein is CSLRQGNTGELFF. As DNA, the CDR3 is TGCAGCCTCCGACAGGGGAACACCGGGGAGCTGTTTTTT.